Listed here is a single T cell receptor (beta chain). These data originate in a study of OX40 agonist ivuxolimab in advanced cancers. Trimming cost V 1 base and J 1 base, with 8 bases left between them. Germline loops: CDR1 SGDLS, CDR2 YYNGEE. There are 15 residues in the CDR3. Generated by immunoSEQ multiplex PCR, the TCRdb table keeps only in-frame clones and is missing some. The sample consists of 35,000 to 45,000 clones, 88% of them appearing once. The clonotype comes from an adult with an advanced solid tumor such as melanoma, head and neck, liver or kidney cancer. The chain has TRBV9 and TRBJ2-2; D is possibly TRBD2 (5 bases). The material sequenced was CD4+ or CD8+ T cells sorted from blood, taken in a trial of the OX40 agonist ivuxolimab. CDR3 DNA: TGTGCCAGCAGCGTACGACGGGAGAACACCGGGGAGCTGTTTTTT. As protein: CASSVRRENTGELFF.